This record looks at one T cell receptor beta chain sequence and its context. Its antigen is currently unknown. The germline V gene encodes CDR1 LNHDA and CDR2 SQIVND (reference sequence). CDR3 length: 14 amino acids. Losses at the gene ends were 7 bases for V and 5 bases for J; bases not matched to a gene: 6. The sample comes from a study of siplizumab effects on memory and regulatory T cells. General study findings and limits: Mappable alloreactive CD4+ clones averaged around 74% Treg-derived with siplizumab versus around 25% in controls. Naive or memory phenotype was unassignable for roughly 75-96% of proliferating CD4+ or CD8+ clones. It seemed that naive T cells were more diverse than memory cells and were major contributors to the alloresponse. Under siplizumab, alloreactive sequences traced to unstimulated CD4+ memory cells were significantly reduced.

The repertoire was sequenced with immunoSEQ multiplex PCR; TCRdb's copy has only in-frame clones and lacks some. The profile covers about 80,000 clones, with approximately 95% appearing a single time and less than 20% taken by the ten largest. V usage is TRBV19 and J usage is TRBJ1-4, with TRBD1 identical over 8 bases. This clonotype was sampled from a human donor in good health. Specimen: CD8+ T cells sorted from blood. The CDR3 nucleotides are TGTGCCAGTACTGCGGGACAGGTCAATGAAAAACTGTTTTTT. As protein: CASTAGQVNEKLFF. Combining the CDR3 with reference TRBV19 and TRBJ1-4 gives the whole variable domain DGGITQSPKYLFRKEGQNVTLSCEQNLNHDAMYWYRQDPGQGLRLIYYSQIVNDFQKGDIAEGYSVSREKKESFPLTVTSAQKNPTAFYLCASTAGQVNEKLFFGSGTQLSVL.